This T cell receptor beta chain was sequenced during a study of blood T cell repertoires in COVID-19. Cohort 3 donors counted as recovered after two negative PCRs, clearance, or resolved symptoms. TCRdb's copy holds only in-frame clones and misses some; the assay was immunoSEQ multiplex PCR. Of almost 200,000 clones listed, roughly 90% were seen once; the top ten hold about 8.1%. This CDR3 comprises 14 residues. Germline V gene lookup returns CDR1 MNHEY and CDR2 SVGAGI. The V end lost 0 bases, the J end lost 10 bases, and 15 bases lay between the germline ends. The sequence derives from a woman between 18 and 29 years old who had recovered from COVID-19. This chain uses TRBV6-5 with TRBJ1-1; a possible D gene is TRBD1 (5 bases). The sequenced material came from PBMCs or T cells enriched from blood (not recorded which). The CDR3 DNA is TGTGCCAGCAGTTACTCCGGGGGTGCGGCCGGAGCTTTCTTT. It specifies CASSYSGGAAGAFF.